This T cell receptor (beta chain) stems from a study of cytomegalovirus exposure and HLA in healthy donors. About the study: Just over 80% of 350 to 400 genotyped donors fell in the Caucasian-associated ancestry cluster. Study conclusions and caveats: Analysis was carried out at a later point, and it linked a missense DCLRE1C variant to TCR beta V- and J-gene trimming. Highest at DRB1 and lowest at HLA-C, TCR association rates differed among HLA loci in a later analysis. A later analysis reportedly identified an Asian-associated ancestry cluster as carrying fewer N-insertions than the approximately 620-donor mean.

This clone was seen only a few times. Its target is not known. PCR employed 60 Vbeta and 13 Jbeta primers. Sequencing used immunoSEQ multiplex PCR; TCRdb keeps in-frame clones, though not all of them. Of 180,000 or so clones in the sample, roughly 80% were seen once. Germline CDR1 and CDR2: SEHNR and FQNEAQ (reference sequence). CDR3 length equals 15 residues. V was clipped by 6 bases and J by 6 bases; unmatched bases: 8. This receptor was identified in a female donor in good health and CMV-seronegative. The rearrangement links TRBV7-9 to TRBJ1-2; 12 bases agree with TRBD1. Sequencing was performed on PBMCs. The CDR3 nucleotides read TGTGCCAGCAGTTCCGGGACAGGGGGCGTCCATGGCTACACCTTC. This codes for CASSSGTGGVHGYTF. The full variable domain, completed using reference TRBV7-9 and TRBJ1-2, is DTGVSQNPRHKITKRGQNVTFRCDPISEHNRLYWYRQTLGQGPEFLTYFQNEAQLEKSRLLSDRFSAERPKGSFSTLEIQRTEQGDSAMYLCASSSGTGGVHGYTFGSGTRLTVV.